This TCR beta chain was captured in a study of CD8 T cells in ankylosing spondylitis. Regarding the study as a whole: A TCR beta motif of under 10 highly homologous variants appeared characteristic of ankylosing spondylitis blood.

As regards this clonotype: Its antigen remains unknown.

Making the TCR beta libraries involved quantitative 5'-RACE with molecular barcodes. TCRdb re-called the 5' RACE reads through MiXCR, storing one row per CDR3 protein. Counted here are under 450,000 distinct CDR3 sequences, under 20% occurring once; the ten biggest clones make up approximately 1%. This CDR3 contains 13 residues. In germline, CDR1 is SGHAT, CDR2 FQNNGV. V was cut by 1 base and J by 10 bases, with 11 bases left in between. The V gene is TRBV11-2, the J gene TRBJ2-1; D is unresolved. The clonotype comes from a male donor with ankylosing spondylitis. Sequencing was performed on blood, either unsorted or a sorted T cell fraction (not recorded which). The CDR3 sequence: CASSLALENEQFF. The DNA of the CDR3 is TGTGCCAGCAGCTTAGCCTTGGAAAACGAGCAGTTCTTC.